The 10 T cell receptor beta chains reported below all come from one sample, sequenced in a study of CD8 T cells in Susac syndrome. Random hexamers primed reverse transcription of about 0.45 to 1 ug RNA. From the immunoSEQ multiplex PCR reads, TCRdb called clonotypes with MiXCR, one entry per CDR3 protein. The sample gives around 130,000 distinct CDR3 sequences, 94% of which show up once; 0.095% to 0.1% is in the top ten. Material for sequencing was CD4+ T cells from PBMCs. These receptors were collected from a human donor in good health.

The rearrangement links TRBV30 to TRBJ2-3; D remains ambiguous. The CDR3 spans 11 residues. CDR1 and CDR2 from the germline V gene are GTSNPN and SVGIG (reference sequence). V was cut by 1 base and J by 6 bases, with 5 bases left in between. The CDR3 DNA reads as TGTGCCTGGAGTGCGGTGGATACGCAGTATTTT. Encoded protein: CAWSAVDTQYF.

For the CDR3, the DNA is TGTGCCAGCAGCGCCAGCCAAGAGACCCAGTACTTC. It translates to CASSASQETQYF. The chain employs TRBV9 and TRBJ2-5, with unresolved D. Germline V gives CDR1 SGDLS, CDR2 YYNGEE. The CDR3 runs to 12 residues. Trimming shortened V by 3 bases and J by 1 base, and 4 bases separated the two germline ends. The complete variable domain, with remaining parts taken from reference TRBV9 and TRBJ2-5, reads DSGVTQTPKHLITATGQRVTLRCSPRSGDLSVYWYQQSLDQGLQFLIQYYNGEERAKGNILERFSAQQFPDLHSELNLSSLELGDSALYFCASSASQETQYFGPGTRLLVL.

This chain connects TRBV4-2 to TRBJ1-2; tentative D call: TRBD1 (6 bases). The CDR3 contains 14 residues. The germline gives CDR1 LGHNA, CDR2 YNFKEQ. V dropped 3 bases and J dropped 6 bases, with 14 bases sitting between them. The CDR3 protein is CASSHDGGFDGYTF. DNA for the CDR3: TGTGCCAGCAGCCACGATGGGGGCTTCGATGGCTACACCTTC.

This chain connects TRBV4-3 to TRBJ2-3; the match to TRBD2 covers 9 bases. V was pared by 0 bases and J by 7 bases, with 14 bases of the junction left unmatched. CDR3 length: 18 residues. Germline CDR1 LGHNA, CDR2 YSLEER. This CDR3 reads CASSQDLGAGGPQHTQYF. The CDR3 nucleotides read TGCGCCAGCAGCCAAGATCTAGGAGCGGGAGGCCCCCAGCATACGCAGTATTTT.

The chain links TRBV5-1 to TRBJ2-5, with 9 nucleotides matching TRBD2. Germline-derived CDR1 and CDR2 are SGHRS and YFSETQ. This CDR3 spans 14 amino acids. The V segment lost 5 bases and the J segment 5 bases; nucleotides outside the gene matches: 7. This chain's CDR3 is CASRIAGEVETQYF. The CDR3 DNA sequence: TGCGCCAGCAGGATAGCGGGAGAGGTTGAGACCCAGTACTTC.

The V call is TRBV6-5, the J call TRBJ2-7; no firm D call. CDR3 length: 15 residues. The V end was cut by 2 bases, the J end by 0 bases, with 11 bases between. The V gene's germline CDR1 is MNHEY and CDR2 SVGAGI. In nucleotides, the CDR3 is TGTGCCAGCAGTTACGGTCCTTTAACCTCCTACGAGCAGTACTTC. This sequence encodes CASSYGPLTSYEQYF.

This clonotype was counted a single time. The CDR3 protein is CASKPLDRDTETQYF. The CDR3 coding sequence is TGTGCCAGCAAGCCCCTTGACCGGGACACAGAGACCCAGTACTTC. The chain links TRBV6-5 to TRBJ2-5, with D perhaps TRBD1 (6 bases). CDR3 size: 15 residues. CDR1 and CDR2 from the germline V gene are MNHEY and SVGAGI. Trimming stripped 7 bases from V and 4 bases from J, with 19 bases between.

The sample holds one count of this clonotype. The V call is TRBV3-1, the J call TRBJ2-3, with a tentative D call TRBD1 (6 bases). CDR1 and CDR2 (germline): LGHDT, YNNKEL (reference sequence). Between the trimmed V and J ends, which lost 1 base and 1 base, there was a span of 9 bases. The CDR3 loop spans 15 amino acids. This chain's CDR3 is CASSQAGARTDTQYF. CDR3 nucleotide sequence: TGTGCCAGCAGCCAAGCAGGGGCACGCACAGATACGCAGTATTTT.

This sequence joins TRBV30 and TRBJ2-5; 11 bases map to TRBD1. J lost 5 bases, V lost 5 bases, and 10 bases had no gene match. CDR1 and CDR2 from the germline V gene are GTSNPN and SVGIG (reference sequence). CDR3 length: 15 amino acids. The CDR3 region has the DNA TGTGCCTGGTCTGGGGGACAGGGGGTTTGGGAGACCCAGTACTTC. It codes for CAWSGGQGVWETQYF.

This clonotype occurred once. The chain is built from TRBV24-1 and TRBJ2-7; 7 bases agree with TRBD2. This CDR3 is 17 amino acids long. With 2 bases clipped from V and 0 bases from J, the junction kept 9 bases outside the gene matches. CDR1 and CDR2 (germline): KGHDR, SFDVKD. Written as DNA, the CDR3 is TGTGCCACCAGTGATTCGCCCGGACGGACTAGCTCCTACGAGCAGTACTTC. The encoded protein is CATSDSPGRTSSYEQYF.